This TCR beta chain derives from a study of OX40 agonist ivuxolimab in advanced cancers. Across the whole study: Patients in dose escalation had liver, melanoma, kidney or head and neck cancers.

Only in-frame clones appear in the TCRdb table, and some are missing; sequencing was by immunoSEQ multiplex PCR. The sample yields about 79,000 clones, roughly 88% seen once. Study-wide findings and caveats: At 0.1 to 3.0 mg/kg, clonal expansion of CD4+ and CD8+ blood T cells had occurred by week 6.

As concerns this clone: Its matching antigen is unknown.

The specimen was CD4+ or CD8+ T cells sorted from blood, collected in a trial of the OX40 agonist ivuxolimab. The sequence was collected from an adult with an advanced solid tumor such as melanoma, head and neck, liver or kidney cancer.

CDR3 protein: CASRLSRAGNTEAFF. DNA for the CDR3: TGTGCCAGCCGCCTGTCCCGGGCCGGGAACACTGAAGCTTTCTTT. V gene TRBV27 combines with J gene TRBJ1-1, with D unresolved. The CDR3 runs 15 residues. V gave up 8 bases and J gave up 1 base, with 17 bases separating them. Germline CDR1 and CDR2: MNHEY and SMNVEV (reference sequence).